Following are 12 T cell receptor beta chains from one sample sequenced in a study of blood T cell repertoires in COVID-19. Clones were sequenced by immunoSEQ multiplex PCR, and TCRdb holds only the in-frame ones, with some missing. Of about 250,000 clones listed, more than 75% are singletons. Sequences were obtained from PBMCs or T cells enriched from blood (not recorded which). These receptors all stem from a man aged 35 to 55 who had recovered from COVID-19.

This clone was counted a single time. The V gene is TRBV27, the J gene TRBJ2-7; 7 bases are shared with TRBD2. The germline V gene has CDR1 MNHEY and CDR2 SMNVEV (reference sequence). The junction had 6 bases not matched to a gene; V was cut back by 5 bases and J by 2 bases. This CDR3 region has 14 residues. This CDR3 is CASSPHGLAYEQYF. CDR3 coding DNA: TGTGCCAGCAGTCCACATGGACTAGCCTACGAGCAGTACTTC.

The genes are TRBV2 and TRBJ2-5, with 7 positions matching TRBD2. J was trimmed by 5 bases and V by 8 bases; bases with no gene match: 8. CDR3 length: 13 residues. Germline V lookup: CDR1 SNHLY, CDR2 FYNNEI. CDR3 DNA: TGTGCCAGCGATACTAGCGTTGTGGAGACCCAGTACTTC. As protein: CASDTSVVETQYF. Full variable domain (missing parts from reference TRBV2 and TRBJ2-5): EPEVTQTPSHQVTQMGQEVILRCVPISNHLYFYWYRQILGQKVEFLVSFYNNEISEKSEIFDDQFSVERPDGSNFTLKIRSTKLEDSAMYFCASDTSVVETQYFGPGTRLLVL.

The chain joins TRBV19 to TRBJ1-2; 7 positions match TRBD1. The germline gives CDR1 LNHDA, CDR2 SQIVND (reference sequence). The CDR3 covers 18 residues. Trimming cost V 7 bases and J 1 base; bases outside gene matches: 18. The CDR3 here is CASTKETPGTANNYGYTF. The CDR3 coding sequence is TGTGCCAGTACCAAAGAAACCCCGGGGACAGCGAATAACTATGGCTACACCTTC. Full variable domain (rest looked up from reference TRBV19 and TRBJ1-2): DGGITQSPKYLFRKEGQNVTLSCEQNLNHDAMYWYRQDPGQGLRLIYYSQIVNDFQKGDIAEGYSVSREKKESFPLTVTSAQKNPTAFYLCASTKETPGTANNYGYTFGSGTRLTVV.

The J gene is TRBJ2-3, the V gene TRBV6-4, with D perhaps TRBD1 (5 bases). Germline V gives CDR1 MRHNA, CDR2 SNTAGT. V lost 4 bases, J lost 4 bases, and 9 bases lay in between. The CDR3 is 13 amino acids. The DNA of the CDR3 is TGTGCCAGCAGTGTAGGGGATTCAGATACGCAGTATTTT. Protein sequence: CASSVGDSDTQYF.

For the CDR3, the DNA is TGTGCCAGCAGCTTAAAAGGGGCAGATACGCAGTATTTT. Translated: CASSLKGADTQYF. The chain carries TRBV7-6 and TRBJ2-3, with D perhaps matching TRBD1 (5 bases). CDR3 size: 13 residues. Trimming shortened V by 2 bases and J by 4 bases, and 7 bases separated the two germline ends. CDR1 and CDR2 (germline): SGHVS, FNYEAQ.

The chain couples TRBV27 to TRBJ1-3, with 7 positions matching TRBD1. Germline values: CDR1 MNHEY, CDR2 SMNVEV (reference sequence). Losses at the gene ends were 6 bases for V and 0 bases for J; bases not matched to a gene: 8. The CDR3 runs to 16 residues. The CDR3, as DNA: TGTGCCAGCAGACCGGACAGGCTAAGCTCTGGAAACACCATATATTTT. This sequence encodes CASRPDRLSSGNTIYF.

This clone came up a few times. CDR3 in amino acids: CASSLGLVSFPYF. CDR3 DNA sequence: TGTGCCAGCAGCTTGGGGCTGGTGTCATTCCCGTATTTT. The chain uses TRBV5-4 and TRBJ2-3, with unresolved D. Looked up from germline, CDR1 is SGHNT and CDR2 is YYREEE (reference sequence). The CDR3 runs 13 residues. V lost 0 bases to trimming and J lost 14 bases, with 16 bases between them.

This sequence joins TRBV19 and TRBJ2-1, with TRBD2 identical over 12 bases. Germline lookup yields CDR1 LNHDA and CDR2 SQIVND (reference sequence). The CDR3 runs 15 residues. The junction had 5 bases not matched to a gene; V was cut back by 5 bases and J by 6 bases. The CDR3 region has the DNA TGTGCCAGTAGTTCCGGACTAGCGGGGTTCAATGAGCAGTTCTTC. It specifies CASSSGLAGFNEQFF.

Concerning this clone itself: A junction boundary mismatches the germline segment, possibly from a read error. V and J are TRBV6-5 and TRBJ1-2, with 7 positions matching TRBD1. Germline values: CDR1 MNHEY, CDR2 SVGAGI. The CDR3 runs 12 residues. In nucleotides, the CDR3 is TGTGCCAGCAGACCGGGGACAGACGGGTACCGCTTC. This translates into CASRPGTDGYRF.

The V and J genes are TRBV28 and TRBJ1-2; D uncertain. The V end was cut by 3 bases, the J end by 3 bases, with 8 bases between. The length of the CDR3 is 13 residues. Germline CDR1 and CDR2: MDHEN and SYDVKM. The CDR3 reads CASSFGRDYGYTF. In DNA form, the CDR3 reads TGTGCCAGCAGTTTTGGGAGGGACTATGGCTACACCTTC.

This rearrangement joins TRBV15 to TRBJ1-3; no firm D call. Germline V gene sequence: CDR1 LNHNV, CDR2 YYDKDF (reference sequence). The CDR3 has 15 residues. The V end lost 0 bases, the J end lost 0 bases, and 6 bases lay between the germline ends. The CDR3 DNA sequence: TGTGCCACCAGCAGAGACCGTAACTCTGGAAACACCATATATTTT. It encodes CATSRDRNSGNTIYF. Using reference TRBV15 and TRBJ1-3 for the parts outside the CDR3, the full variable domain is DAMVIQNPRYQVTQFGKPVTLSCSQTLNHNVMYWYQQKSSQAPKLLFHYYDKDFNNEADTPDNFQSRRPNTSFCFLDIRSPGLGDTAMYLCATSRDRNSGNTIYFGEGSWLTVV.

Only one count was recorded for this clone. This chain uses TRBV5-5 with TRBJ2-3, with 11 bases fitting TRBD1. The CDR3 extends over 15 amino acids. CDR1 is SGHKS and CDR2 is YYEKEE in the germline V gene (reference sequence). The ends lost 3 bases at V and 4 bases at J; junction bases unmatched: 4. The CDR3, as DNA: TGTGCCAGCAGCTCCGGGACAGGGGGACCAGATACGCAGTATTTT. Residues: CASSSGTGGPDTQYF.